The 10 T cell receptor beta chains in this list originate from one sample, sequenced in a study of cytomegalovirus exposure and HLA in healthy donors. Researchers ran the PCR with 60 Vbeta and 13 Jbeta primers. Assay used: immunoSEQ multiplex PCR; TCRdb lists only in-frame clones, some missing. The table records about 200,000 clones, 75% to 85% of them present only once. Sequenced: PBMCs. These TCRs come from a woman between 40 and 55 years old in good health and CMV-seronegative.

The chain is built from TRBV9 and TRBJ1-1; maybe TRBD1 (5 bases). CDR1 and CDR2 from the germline V gene are SGDLS and YYNGEE. The CDR3 has 14 amino acids. V shed 2 bases and J shed 8 bases, with 16 bases lying between them. CDR3 sequence: CASSVVTGAGEAFF. The CDR3 nucleotides are TGTGCCAGCAGCGTTGTCACAGGAGCCGGGGAAGCTTTCTTT.

In its sample, this clone was seen a few times. The J gene is TRBJ1-4, the V gene TRBV5-5; the match to TRBD1 covers 8 bases. V shed 4 bases and J 6 bases; nucleotides not matched to a gene: 8. The CDR3 is made up of 15 amino acids. Germline V lookup: CDR1 SGHKS, CDR2 YYEKEE (reference sequence). The CDR3 spells CASSGQGSRDEKLFF. CDR3 nucleotides: TGTGCCAGCAGCGGACAGGGAAGCCGTGATGAAAAACTGTTTTTT.

Worth noting for this clone: A junction end diverges from the germline sequence, so it may reflect a read error. The J gene is TRBJ1-5, the V gene TRBV7-9; the D gene is possibly TRBD1 (5 bases). Germline loops: CDR1 SEHNR, CDR2 FQNEAQ (reference sequence). This CDR3 contains 12 residues. The CDR3 DNA follows: TGTTCCAGCAGCCCGGGGGGGGGAACCCAGCATTTT. Translating it yields CSSSPGGGTQHF.

A word on this clone: The sample carries other DNA sequences with the same CDR3. This rearrangement joins TRBV29-1 to TRBJ2-2; TRBD2 matches at 13 bases. This CDR3 is 15 amino acids long. Trimming at V came to 6 bases and at J to 7 bases, leaving 8 bases not matched to a gene. From germline, CDR1 is SQVTM and CDR2 ANQGSEA. CDR3 residues: CSVKRLAGGDGELFF. CDR3 sequence (DNA): TGCAGCGTCAAGAGACTAGCGGGAGGCGACGGGGAGCTGTTTTTT.

The chain joins TRBV4-1 to TRBJ2-7; TRBD1 matches at 10 bases. V gave up 4 bases and J gave up 2 bases; unmatched junction bases: 8. This CDR3 comprises 16 residues. Germline CDR1 reads MGHRA; CDR2 reads YSYEKL. CDR3 DNA sequence: TGCGCCAGCAGCCGAAGAGGGGGGACAGGGGCCTACGAGCAGTACTTC. This codes for CASSRRGGTGAYEQYF.

The J gene is TRBJ2-1, the V gene TRBV30, with 9 bases that match TRBD1. With V trimmed by 2 bases and J by 9 bases, 5 bases remained unmatched. Germline V gene data show CDR1 as GTSNPN and CDR2 as SVGIG (reference sequence). CDR3 length: 13 amino acids. CDR3 region: CAWSYTGGGEQFF. For the CDR3, the DNA is TGTGCCTGGAGTTACACAGGGGGCGGTGAGCAGTTCTTC.

The chain carries TRBV5-1 and TRBJ1-6, with 8 bases matching TRBD1. This CDR3 has 17 amino acids. Trimming cost V 4 bases and J 10 bases; bases outside gene matches: 16. Germline CDR1 is SGHRS and CDR2 is YFSETQ. The CDR3 sequence is CASSPDWDRWRESPLHF. CDR3 DNA: TGCGCCAGCAGCCCTGACTGGGACAGGTGGCGGGAATCACCCCTCCACTTT.

The rearrangement uses TRBV4-1 and TRBJ2-7, with TRBD1 matching 9 bases. Trimming took 4 bases from V and 4 from J; bases not matched to a gene: 8. The CDR3 has 15 residues. Per the germline V gene, CDR1 is MGHRA and CDR2 is YSYEKL. The DNA for the CDR3 is TGCGCCAGCAGCCCCACCCCGGGACAGGGATACGAGCAGTACTTC. This gives the protein CASSPTPGQGYEQYF.

Only one count was recorded for this clone. The chain employs TRBV10-3 and TRBJ2-2, with 10 bases identical to TRBD2. Germline loops: CDR1 ENHRY, CDR2 SYGVKD. Losses at the gene ends were 6 bases for V and 6 bases for J; bases not matched to a gene: 10. The CDR3 consists of 16 residues. The DNA for the CDR3 is TGTGCCATCAGGATTACTAGCGGGGAGGCGGCCGGGGAGCTGTTTTTT. It yields the protein CAIRITSGEAAGELFF.

This clone was seen a few times. The V gene is TRBV27, the J gene TRBJ1-3; D may be TRBD1 (5 bases). The CDR3 length is 18 residues. Germline lookup yields CDR1 MNHEY and CDR2 SMNVEV (reference sequence). The ends were cut back, 0 bases at V and 0 bases at J, with 15 bases in the middle. CDR3 protein: CASSLSFWGLRSGNTIYF. The CDR3 nucleotides are TGTGCCAGCAGTTTATCTTTCTGGGGACTTCGCTCTGGAAACACCATATATTTT.